The T cell receptor (beta chain) under discussion was sequenced for a study of vaccination and CD4 T cells after COVID-19. Study-wide context: Participants, all vaccine recipients, received two doses of either BNT162b2 or mRNA-1273. Overlapping spike peptides from SARS-CoV-2, HCoV-NL63, HCoV-OC43 and HCoV-229E served to stimulate the cells.

Cultured CD4+ T cell DNA underwent sequencing with the Oncomine TCR Beta short-read assay. CD4+ T cells were cultured, and genomic DNA was extracted from them. TCRdb recomputed calls from the PCR reads with MiXCR, one row per CDR3 protein. The repertoire has some 20,000 distinct CDR3 sequences, 67% of them found once; the top ten carry 6% to 8.5%. Points on this clonotype: Its specificity is not known.

This CDR3 has 18 residues. Trimming cost V 1 base and J 1 base; bases outside gene matches: 8. Per the germline V gene, CDR1 is LGHNA and CDR2 is YSLEER. Stated treatment: approximately nine-day PBMC culture with coronavirus spike peptide pools or control peptides (ViraFEST assay). The cultures had half their medium swapped for fresh IL-2 medium on days 3 and 7. This chain links TRBV4-3 with TRBJ1-4; the match to TRBD1 covers 8 bases. The sequence derives from a human donor who had recovered from COVID-19. Specimen: CD4+ T cells from blood, cultured in vitro. The DNA for the CDR3 is TGCGCCAGCAGCCAAGCCCCCGAGGGGACAGGAACTAATGAAAAACTGTTTTTT. Amino acid sequence: CASSQAPEGTGTNEKLFF.